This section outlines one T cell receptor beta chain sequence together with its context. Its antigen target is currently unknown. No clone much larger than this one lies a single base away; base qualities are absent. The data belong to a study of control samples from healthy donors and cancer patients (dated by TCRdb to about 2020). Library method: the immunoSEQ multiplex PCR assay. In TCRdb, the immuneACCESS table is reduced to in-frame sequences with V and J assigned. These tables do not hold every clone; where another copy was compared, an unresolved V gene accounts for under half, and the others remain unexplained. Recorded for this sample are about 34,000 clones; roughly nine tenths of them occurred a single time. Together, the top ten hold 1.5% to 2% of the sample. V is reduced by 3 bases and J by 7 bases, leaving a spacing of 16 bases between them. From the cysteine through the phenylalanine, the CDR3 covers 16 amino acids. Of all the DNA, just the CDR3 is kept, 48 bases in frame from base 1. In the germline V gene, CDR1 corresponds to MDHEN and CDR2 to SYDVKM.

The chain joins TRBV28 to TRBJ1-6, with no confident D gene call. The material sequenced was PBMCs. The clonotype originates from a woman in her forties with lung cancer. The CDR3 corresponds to CASSFPIIDSNSPLHF. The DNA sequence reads TGTGCCAGCAGTTTCCCTATTATCGACTCAAATTCACCCCTCCACTTT.